The rows below give T cell receptor beta chains drawn from one sample of a study of spatial heterogeneity in lung cancer. TCRdb itself ran the 5' RACE reads through MiXCR, one entry per CDR3 protein. The top ten hold 5% to 7.5% of the sample, which has about 85,000 distinct CDR3 sequences, approximately 21% seen once. The input for sequencing was PBMCs, taken at surgery. The origin of the receptors is a male donor with early-stage non-small cell lung cancer. CDR3s include the opening cysteine and the closing phenylalanine or tryptophan. The order of the fields is clone size, D gene, V gene, J gene, CDR3 protein, CDR3 DNA. A D gene is named only where the DNA matches it firmly. Rows give clone size only sometimes, using once, few, many, or a class for an expanded clone.

clone size: few; D gene: TRBD1; V gene: TRBV19; J gene: TRBJ1-4; CDR3 protein: CASSTLQGDNEKLFF; CDR3 DNA: TGTGCCAGTAGTACCCTTCAGGGGGATAATGAAAAACTGTTTTTT
clone size: few; D gene: .; V gene: TRBV5-1; J gene: TRBJ1-1; CDR3 protein: CASSTQGGSTEAFF; CDR3 DNA: TGCGCCAGCAGCACTCAAGGGGGATCGACTGAAGCTTTCTTT
clone size: .; D gene: TRBD1; V gene: TRBV9; J gene: TRBJ1-1; CDR3 protein: CASSPRTGLEEAFF; CDR3 DNA: TGTGCCAGCAGCCCCAGGACAGGGCTGGAGGAAGCTTTCTTT
clone size: many; D gene: .; V gene: TRBV10-3; J gene: TRBJ1-5; CDR3 protein: CAISDRINQPQHF; CDR3 DNA: TGTGCCATCAGTGATAGGATCAATCAGCCCCAGCATTTT
clone size: .; D gene: TRBD2; V gene: TRBV5-1; J gene: TRBJ2-2; CDR3 protein: CASSFGLAGGISGELFF; CDR3 DNA: TGCGCCAGCAGCTTCGGACTAGCGGGAGGGATTTCCGGGGAGCTGTTTTTT
clone size: .; D gene: TRBD1; V gene: TRBV7-9; J gene: TRBJ1-4; CDR3 protein: CASSLVQGKEKLFF; CDR3 DNA: TGTGCCAGCAGCTTAGTACAGGGGAAGGAAAAACTGTTTTTT
clone size: .; D gene: .; V gene: TRBV11-2; J gene: TRBJ2-1; CDR3 protein: CASRNQRLHFNEQFF; CDR3 DNA: TGTGCCAGCAGAAACCAGCGGCTACACTTCAATGAGCAGTTCTTC
clone size: few; D gene: TRBD1; V gene: TRBV5-1; J gene: TRBJ2-3; CDR3 protein: CASSPGTVTDTQYF; CDR3 DNA: TGCGCCAGCAGCCCCGGGACAGTCACAGATACGCAGTATTTT
clone size: many; D gene: .; V gene: TRBV4-3; J gene: TRBJ2-5; CDR3 protein: CASSQEDQGLETQYF; CDR3 DNA: TGCGCCAGCAGCCAAGAGGACCAGGGACTGGAGACCCAGTACTTC
clone size: few; D gene: TRBD1; V gene: TRBV2; J gene: TRBJ2-3; CDR3 protein: CASNKEGQGVSTQYF; CDR3 DNA: TGTGCCAGCAACAAAGAGGGACAGGGTGTGAGTACGCAGTATTTT
clone size: few; D gene: TRBD2; V gene: TRBV3-1; J gene: TRBJ2-1; CDR3 protein: CASSQGVGLAGSEQFF; CDR3 DNA: TGTGCCAGCAGCCAAGGCGTTGGACTAGCGGGGAGTGAGCAGTTCTTC
clone size: few; D gene: .; V gene: TRBV4-2; J gene: TRBJ1-1; CDR3 protein: CASSQDLGEGTEAFF; CDR3 DNA: TGTGCCAGCAGCCAAGATTTGGGGGAAGGCACTGAAGCTTTCTTT
clone size: many; D gene: .; V gene: TRBV7-2; J gene: TRBJ2-7; CDR3 protein: CASSQGTVREQYF; CDR3 DNA: TGTGCCAGCAGCCAAGGGACGGTTCGAGAGCAGTACTTC
clone size: few; D gene: .; V gene: TRBV7-3; J gene: TRBJ2-3; CDR3 protein: CASSLNLMSSDTQYF; CDR3 DNA: TGTGCCAGCAGCTTAAATTTAATGTCCTCAGATACGCAGTATTTT
clone size: few; D gene: .; V gene: TRBV7-2; J gene: TRBJ2-7; CDR3 protein: CASSPRGGVYEQYF; CDR3 DNA: TGTGCCAGCAGCCCCCGAGGCGGGGTCTACGAGCAGTACTTC
clone size: .; D gene: TRBD1; V gene: TRBV24-1; J gene: TRBJ1-2; CDR3 protein: CATSRDRGIDGYTF; CDR3 DNA: TGTGCCACCAGCCGCGACAGGGGAATTGATGGCTACACCTTC
clone size: few; D gene: .; V gene: TRBV28; J gene: TRBJ2-7; CDR3 protein: CASSWSPASYEQYF; CDR3 DNA: TGTGCCAGCAGTTGGAGCCCCGCTTCATACGAGCAGTACTTC
clone size: .; D gene: .; V gene: TRBV5-4; J gene: TRBJ2-5; CDR3 protein: CASSLPGRQETQYF; CDR3 DNA: TGTGCCAGCAGCTTACCGGGACGGCAAGAGACCCAGTACTTC
clone size: few; D gene: .; V gene: TRBV5-1; J gene: TRBJ2-7; CDR3 protein: CASRESPYEQYF; CDR3 DNA: TGCGCCAGCAGGGAGAGTCCCTACGAGCAGTACTTC
clone size: few; D gene: .; V gene: TRBV6-4; J gene: TRBJ2-1; CDR3 protein: CASSIDSNNEQFF; CDR3 DNA: TGTGCCAGCAGTATAGACTCTAACAATGAGCAGTTCTTC
clone size: .; D gene: TRBD2; V gene: TRBV27; J gene: TRBJ2-2; CDR3 protein: CASSWGLAGNTGELFF; CDR3 DNA: TGTGCCAGCAGCTGGGGACTAGCGGGGAACACCGGGGAGCTGTTTTTT
clone size: many; D gene: .; V gene: TRBV29-1; J gene: TRBJ2-5; CDR3 protein: CSVQGAGQETQYF; CDR3 DNA: TGCAGCGTCCAAGGGGCCGGTCAAGAGACCCAGTACTTC
clone size: .; D gene: TRBD1; V gene: TRBV6-2/TRBV6-3; J gene: TRBJ2-1; CDR3 protein: CASSSFGTGAPQFF; CDR3 DNA: TGTGCCAGCAGTTCCTTCGGGACAGGGGCCCCTCAGTTCTTC
clone size: few; D gene: .; V gene: TRBV6-2/TRBV6-3; J gene: TRBJ2-3; CDR3 protein: CASSSAGAPTDTQYF; CDR3 DNA: TGTGCCAGCAGTTCCGCGGGGGCCCCCACAGATACGCAGTATTTT
clone size: few; D gene: TRBD1; V gene: TRBV10-3; J gene: TRBJ1-5; CDR3 protein: CAISLGQEKQPQHF; CDR3 DNA: TGTGCCATCAGCCTGGGACAGGAAAAGCAGCCCCAGCATTTT